The source of this T cell receptor beta chain is a study of CD8 T cell repertoires and HIV-1 epitope variants. Study at large: Each of Twenty-five Gag and Nef epitope peptides stimulated a separate culture. An approximately 9-day culture received IL-2, IL-7 and IL-15 on days 3 and 7. Autologous T cell-negative cells served as antigen-presenting cells in equal numbers.

Germline CDR1 is KGHSH and CDR2 is LQKENI. Trimming pared 1 base from V and 4 bases from J, leaving 16 bases between. There are 16 residues in the CDR3. On this clone itself: Its specificity is unknown.

The assay was immunoSEQ multiplex PCR, and TCRdb's table has in-frame clones only and misses some. The data contain a few thousand clones, around 70% of them singletons. Study-wide findings and caveats: Of 9 or 10 antigen-specific beta clonotypes, about six appeared to cross-react with escape variants.

The chain joins TRBV18 to TRBJ1-1, with D possibly being TRBD1 (5 bases). Input material: cultured CD8+ T cells derived from PBMCs. The source of this sequence is a male donor with HIV. The CDR3 bases are TGTGCCAGCTCACCACTCCGTACGGGGGTGAGCACTGAAGCTTTCTTT. Protein: CASSPLRTGVSTEAFF.